The rows below give T cell receptor beta chains drawn from one sample of a study of breast tumors, draining lymph nodes, adjacent tissues. TCRdb reanalysed the multiplex PCR reads using MiXCR and keeps one entry per CDR3 protein. The repertoire holds about 140,000 distinct CDR3 sequences, with about 22% as singletons. Sequencing input: axillary lymph node tissue. These receptors were collected from a female donor with breast cancer. Some clones in this sample may be carry-over from other donors' samples. Each CDR3 is given with its conserved first and last residue.

v_call	cdr3_aa
TRBV28	CASSSPTAGARYEQFF
TRBV5-1	CASSLSLGHADTQYF
TRBV6-1	CASSGGTGRSQPQHF
TRBV6-5	CASSYSGFGGRQETQYF
TRBV7-3	CASSYRRTGELFF
TRBV11-3	CASSFLLAGDHPSGSEQFF
TRBV12-3/TRBV12-4	CASTISGPLSYEQYF
TRBV29-1	CSATGLLWDEQFF
TRBV20-1	CSARDREAFF
TRBV11-1	CASRSGHEQYF
TRBV14	CASSQKTRDRGDEQYF
TRBV5-1	CASSGDLGSPLHF
TRBV6-2/TRBV6-3	CASSYGYGDSYEQYF
TRBV3-2	CASRPPGAGGNNEQFF
TRBV29-1	CSAGSNQPQHF
TRBV5-1	CASSSPGVADTQYF
TRBV11-2	CASSLTYTQYF
TRBV10-3	CAIAGRATDTQYF
TRBV12-3/TRBV12-4	CATSPGQIYEQYF
TRBV12-3/TRBV12-4	CASMVQGGETQYF
TRBV14	CASSPQDRASPGTQYF
TRBV2	CASTLSGRAGDTQYF
TRBV5-1	CASSLVLAGADEQYF
TRBV5-1	CASSPGIAGGPAFSTYTQYF
TRBV30	CAWSVGSNYGYTF
TRBV20-1	CSARDLVSGNSYEQYF
TRBV12-3/TRBV12-4	CASSLDRADEKLFF
TRBV12-5	CASGLGQGYTGELFF